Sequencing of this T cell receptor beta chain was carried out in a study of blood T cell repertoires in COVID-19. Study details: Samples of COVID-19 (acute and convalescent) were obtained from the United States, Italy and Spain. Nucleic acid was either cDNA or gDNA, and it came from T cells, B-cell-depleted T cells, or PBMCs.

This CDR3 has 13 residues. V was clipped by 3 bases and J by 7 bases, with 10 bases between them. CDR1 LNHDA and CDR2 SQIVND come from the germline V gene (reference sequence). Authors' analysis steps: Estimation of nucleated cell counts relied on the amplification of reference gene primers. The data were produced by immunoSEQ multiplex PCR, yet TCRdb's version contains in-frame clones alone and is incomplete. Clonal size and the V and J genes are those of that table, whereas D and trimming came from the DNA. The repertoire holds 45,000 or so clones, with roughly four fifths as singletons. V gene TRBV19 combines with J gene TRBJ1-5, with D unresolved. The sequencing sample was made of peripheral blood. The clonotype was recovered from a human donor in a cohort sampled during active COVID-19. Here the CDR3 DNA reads TGTGCCAGTAGTATGTCGACAAACCAGCCCCAGCATTTT. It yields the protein CASSMSTNQPQHF.